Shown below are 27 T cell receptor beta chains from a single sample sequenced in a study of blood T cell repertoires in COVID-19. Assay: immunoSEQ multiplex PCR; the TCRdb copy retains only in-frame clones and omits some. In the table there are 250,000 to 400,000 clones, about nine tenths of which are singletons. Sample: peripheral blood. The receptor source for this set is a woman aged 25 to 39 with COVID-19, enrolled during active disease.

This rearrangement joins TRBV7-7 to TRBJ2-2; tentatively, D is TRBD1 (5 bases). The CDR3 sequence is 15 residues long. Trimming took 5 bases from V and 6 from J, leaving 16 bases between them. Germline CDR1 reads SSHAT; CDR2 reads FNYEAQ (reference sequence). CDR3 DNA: TGTGCCAGCAGCCCCAGGGTAGGATTGGCCGGGGAGCTGTTTTTT. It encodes CASSPRVGLAGELFF. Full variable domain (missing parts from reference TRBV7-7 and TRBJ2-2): GAGVSQSPRYKVTKRGQDVTLRCDPISSHATLYWYQQALGQGPEFLTYFNYEAQPDKSGLPSDRFSAERPEGSISTLTIQRTEQRDSAMYRCASSPRVGLAGELFFGEGSRLTVL.

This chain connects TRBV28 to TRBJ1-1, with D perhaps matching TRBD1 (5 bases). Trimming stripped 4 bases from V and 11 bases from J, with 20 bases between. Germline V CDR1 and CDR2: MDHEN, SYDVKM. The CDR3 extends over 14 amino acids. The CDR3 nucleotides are TGTGCCAGCAGTTCCCTCTCAGACAGCCTGAAGGCTTTCTTT. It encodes CASSSLSDSLKAFF.

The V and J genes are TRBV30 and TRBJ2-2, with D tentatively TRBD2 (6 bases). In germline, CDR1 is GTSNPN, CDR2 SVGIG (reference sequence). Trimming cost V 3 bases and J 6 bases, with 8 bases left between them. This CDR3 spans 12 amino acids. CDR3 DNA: TGTGCCTGGAGGAGGGAGGCCGGGGAGCTGTTTTTT. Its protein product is CAWRREAGELFF. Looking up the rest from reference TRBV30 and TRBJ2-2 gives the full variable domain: SQTIHQWPATLVQPVGSPLSLECTVEGTSNPNLYWYRQAAGRGLQLLFYSVGIGQISSEVPQNLSASRPQDRQFILSSKKLLLSDSGFYLCAWRREAGELFFGEGSRLTVL.

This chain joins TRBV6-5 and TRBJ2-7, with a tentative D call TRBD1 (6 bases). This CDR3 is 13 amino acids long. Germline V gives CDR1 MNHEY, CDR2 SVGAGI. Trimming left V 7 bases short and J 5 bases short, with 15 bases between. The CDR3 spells CASTRREGDEQYF. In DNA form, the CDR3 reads TGTGCCAGCACACGACGAGAGGGGGACGAGCAGTACTTC.

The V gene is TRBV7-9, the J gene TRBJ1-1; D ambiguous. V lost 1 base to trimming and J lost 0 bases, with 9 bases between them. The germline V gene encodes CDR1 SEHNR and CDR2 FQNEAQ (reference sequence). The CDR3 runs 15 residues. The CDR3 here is CASSLDGNLNTEAFF. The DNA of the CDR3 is TGTGCCAGCAGCTTAGACGGGAACTTGAACACTGAAGCTTTCTTT. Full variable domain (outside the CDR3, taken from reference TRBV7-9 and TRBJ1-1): DTGVSQNPRHKITKRGQNVTFRCDPISEHNRLYWYRQTLGQGPEFLTYFQNEAQLEKSRLLSDRFSAERPKGSFSTLEIQRTEQGDSAMYLCASSLDGNLNTEAFFGQGTRLTVV.

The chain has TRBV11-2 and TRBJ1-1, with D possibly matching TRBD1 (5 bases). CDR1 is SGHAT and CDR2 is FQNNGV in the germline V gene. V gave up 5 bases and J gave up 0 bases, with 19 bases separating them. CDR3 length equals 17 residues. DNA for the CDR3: TGTGCCAGCAGCCCCTCCTACGGGGAGGGGTTGAACACTGAAGCTTTCTTT. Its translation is CASSPSYGEGLNTEAFF.

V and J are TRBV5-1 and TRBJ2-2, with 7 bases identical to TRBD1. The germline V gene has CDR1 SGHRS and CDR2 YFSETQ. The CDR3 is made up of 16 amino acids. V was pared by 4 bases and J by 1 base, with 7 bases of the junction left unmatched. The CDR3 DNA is TGCGCCAGCAGCCTTCTAAGGACAGGGAACACCGGGGAGCTGTTTTTT. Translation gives CASSLLRTGNTGELFF.

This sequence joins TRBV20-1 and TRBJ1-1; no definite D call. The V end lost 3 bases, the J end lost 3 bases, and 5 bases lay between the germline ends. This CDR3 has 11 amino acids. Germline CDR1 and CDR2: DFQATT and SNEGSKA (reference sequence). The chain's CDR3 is CSASDDTEAFF. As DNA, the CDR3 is TGCAGTGCTAGTGACGACACTGAAGCTTTCTTT.

CDR3 residues: CAWSDPRLMVEKLFF. The CDR3 nucleotides read TGTGCCTGGAGTGACCCGAGACTTATGGTTGAAAAACTGTTTTTT. V is TRBV30 and J is TRBJ1-4, with D unresolved. Germline CDR1 GTSNPN, CDR2 SVGIG (reference sequence). The CDR3 has 15 residues. The ends were cut back, 1 base at V and 7 bases at J, with 16 bases in the middle. Full variable domain (remainder filled in from reference TRBV30 and TRBJ1-4): SQTIHQWPATLVQPVGSPLSLECTVEGTSNPNLYWYRQAAGRGLQLLFYSVGIGQISSEVPQNLSASRPQDRQFILSSKKLLLSDSGFYLCAWSDPRLMVEKLFFGSGTQLSVL.

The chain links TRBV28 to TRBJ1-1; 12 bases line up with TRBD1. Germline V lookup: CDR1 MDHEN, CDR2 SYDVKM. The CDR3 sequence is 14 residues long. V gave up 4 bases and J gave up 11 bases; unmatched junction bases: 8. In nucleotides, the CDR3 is TGTGCCAGCAGTTCTGGGACAGGGGGCGGTCACGCTTTCTTT. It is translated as CASSSGTGGGHAFF. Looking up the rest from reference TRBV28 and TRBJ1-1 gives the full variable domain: DVKVTQSSRYLVKRTGEKVFLECVQDMDHENMFWYRQDPGLGLRLIYFSYDVKMKEKGDIPEGYSVSREKKERFSLILESASTNQTSMYLCASSSGTGGGHAFFGQGTRLTVV.

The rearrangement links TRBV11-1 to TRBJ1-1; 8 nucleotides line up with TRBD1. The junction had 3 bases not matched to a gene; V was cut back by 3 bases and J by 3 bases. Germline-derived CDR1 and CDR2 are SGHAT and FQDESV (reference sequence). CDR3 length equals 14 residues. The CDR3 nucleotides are TGTGCCAGCAGCTTCTACAGGGGGGACACTGAAGCTTTCTTT. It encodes CASSFYRGDTEAFF.

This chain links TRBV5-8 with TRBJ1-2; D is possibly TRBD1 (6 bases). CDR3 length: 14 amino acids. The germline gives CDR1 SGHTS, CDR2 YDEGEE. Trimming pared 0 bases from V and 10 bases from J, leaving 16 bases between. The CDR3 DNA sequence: TGTGCCAGCAGCTTGGGGACAGCCGCGAATCTCTACACCTTC. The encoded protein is CASSLGTAANLYTF.

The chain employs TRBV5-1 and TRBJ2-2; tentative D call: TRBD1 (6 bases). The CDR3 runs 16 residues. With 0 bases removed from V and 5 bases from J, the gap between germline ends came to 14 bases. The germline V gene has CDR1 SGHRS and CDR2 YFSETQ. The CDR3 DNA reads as TGCGCCAGCAGCTTGGGGTCAGGGGCGAGAACCGGGGAGCTGTTTTTT. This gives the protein CASSLGSGARTGELFF.

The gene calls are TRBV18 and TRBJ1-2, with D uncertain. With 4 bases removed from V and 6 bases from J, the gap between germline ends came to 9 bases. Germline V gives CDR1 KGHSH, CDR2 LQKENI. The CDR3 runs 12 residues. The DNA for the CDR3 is TGTGCCAGCTCACTTGGCCCCGATGGCTACACCTTC. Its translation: CASSLGPDGYTF.

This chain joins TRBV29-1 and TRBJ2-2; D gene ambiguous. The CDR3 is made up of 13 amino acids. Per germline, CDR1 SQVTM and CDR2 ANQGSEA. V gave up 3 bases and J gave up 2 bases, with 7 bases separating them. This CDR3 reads CSVDQRNTGELFF. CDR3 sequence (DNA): TGCAGCGTTGACCAGCGTAACACCGGGGAGCTGTTTTTT.

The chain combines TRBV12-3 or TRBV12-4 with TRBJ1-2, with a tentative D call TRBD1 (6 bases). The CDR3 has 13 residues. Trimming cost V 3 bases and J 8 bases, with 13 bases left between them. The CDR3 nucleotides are TGTGCCAGCAGTTTGGGGTCAGGGGAGGGCTACACCTTC. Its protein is CASSLGSGEGYTF.

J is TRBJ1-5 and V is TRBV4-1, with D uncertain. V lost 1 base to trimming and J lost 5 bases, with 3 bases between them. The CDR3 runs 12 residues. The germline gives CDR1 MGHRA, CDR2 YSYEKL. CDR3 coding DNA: TGCGCCAGCAGCCAAGGAGATCAGCCCCAGCATTTT. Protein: CASSQGDQPQHF.

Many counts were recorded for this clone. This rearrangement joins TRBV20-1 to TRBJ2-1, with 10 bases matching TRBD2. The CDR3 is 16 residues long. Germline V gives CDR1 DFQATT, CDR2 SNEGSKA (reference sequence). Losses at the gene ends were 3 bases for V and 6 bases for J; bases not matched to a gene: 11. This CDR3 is CSASLALAGATNEQFF. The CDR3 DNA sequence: TGCAGTGCTAGTCTCGCCCTAGCGGGGGCCACCAATGAGCAGTTCTTC.

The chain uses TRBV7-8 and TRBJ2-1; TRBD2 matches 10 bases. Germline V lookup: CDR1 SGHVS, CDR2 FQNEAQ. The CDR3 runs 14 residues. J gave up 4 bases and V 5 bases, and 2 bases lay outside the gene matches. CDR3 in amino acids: CASSQLAGYNEQFF. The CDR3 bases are TGTGCCAGCAGCCAACTAGCGGGGTACAATGAGCAGTTCTTC. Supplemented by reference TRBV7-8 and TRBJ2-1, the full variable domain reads GAGVSQSPRYKVAKRGQDVALRCDPISGHVSLFWYQQALGQGPEFLTYFQNEAQLDKSGLPSDRFFAERPEGSVSTLKIQRTQQEDSAVYLCASSQLAGYNEQFFGPGTRLTVL.

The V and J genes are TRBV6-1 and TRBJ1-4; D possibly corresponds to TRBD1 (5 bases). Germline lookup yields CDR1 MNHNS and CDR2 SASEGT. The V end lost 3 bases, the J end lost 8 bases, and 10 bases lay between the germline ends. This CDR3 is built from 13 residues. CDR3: CASSEGYREKLFF. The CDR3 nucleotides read TGTGCCAGCAGTGAGGGTTACAGGGAAAAACTGTTTTTT.

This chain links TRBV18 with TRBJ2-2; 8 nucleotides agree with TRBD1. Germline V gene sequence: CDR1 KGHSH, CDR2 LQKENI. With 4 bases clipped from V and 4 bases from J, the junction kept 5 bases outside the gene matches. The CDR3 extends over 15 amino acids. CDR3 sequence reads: CASSRQTGGTGELFF. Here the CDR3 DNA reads TGTGCCAGCTCACGACAAACAGGGGGCACCGGGGAGCTGTTTTTT.

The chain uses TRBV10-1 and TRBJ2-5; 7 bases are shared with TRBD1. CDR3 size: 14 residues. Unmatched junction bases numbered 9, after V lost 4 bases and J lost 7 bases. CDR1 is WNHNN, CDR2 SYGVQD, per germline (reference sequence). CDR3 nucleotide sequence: TGCGCCAGCAGTGGCCCCCTTCACAGGGGGACCCAGTACTTC. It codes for CASSGPLHRGTQYF.

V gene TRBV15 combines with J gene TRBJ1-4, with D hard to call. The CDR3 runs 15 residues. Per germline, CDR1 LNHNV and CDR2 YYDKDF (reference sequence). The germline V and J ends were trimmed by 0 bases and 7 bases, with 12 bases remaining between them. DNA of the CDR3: TGTGCCACCAGCAGAGATCGGGGTCCCCCTGAAAAACTGTTTTTT. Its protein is CATSRDRGPPEKLFF.

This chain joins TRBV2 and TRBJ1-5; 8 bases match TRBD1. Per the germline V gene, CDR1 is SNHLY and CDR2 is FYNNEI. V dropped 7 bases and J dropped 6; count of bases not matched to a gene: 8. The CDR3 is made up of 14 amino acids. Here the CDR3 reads CASTDRESGQPQHF. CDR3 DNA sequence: TGTGCCAGCACGGACAGGGAATCAGGTCAGCCCCAGCATTTT.

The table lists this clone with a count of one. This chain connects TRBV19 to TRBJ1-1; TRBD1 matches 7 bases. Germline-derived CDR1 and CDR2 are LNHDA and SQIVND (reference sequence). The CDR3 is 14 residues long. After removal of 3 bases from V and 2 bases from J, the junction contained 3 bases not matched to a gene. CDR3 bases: TGTGCCAGTAGTATCGGGACAGATAACACTGAAGCTTTCTTT. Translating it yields CASSIGTDNTEAFF. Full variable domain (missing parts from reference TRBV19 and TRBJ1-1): DGGITQSPKYLFRKEGQNVTLSCEQNLNHDAMYWYRQDPGQGLRLIYYSQIVNDFQKGDIAEGYSVSREKKESFPLTVTSAQKNPTAFYLCASSIGTDNTEAFFGQGTRLTVV.

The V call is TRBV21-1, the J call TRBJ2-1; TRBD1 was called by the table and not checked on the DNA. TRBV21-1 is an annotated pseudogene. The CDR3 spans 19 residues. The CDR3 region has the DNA TGTGCCAGCAGGGGATGGACACGTCTTAATTCAGGCGAGTCCAATGAGCAGTTCTTC. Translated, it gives CASRGWTRLNSGESNEQFF.

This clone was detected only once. The CDR3 protein is CASSLYGQGKRGPNIQYF. As DNA, the CDR3 is TGTGCCAGCTCTTTGTACGGACAGGGAAAGAGAGGTCCCAACATTCAGTACTTC. V and J are TRBV18 and TRBJ2-4, with 8 bases that match TRBD1. Germline lookup yields CDR1 KGHSH and CDR2 LQKENI. The V gene end was trimmed by 6 bases and the J gene end by 7 bases; junction bases not matched to a gene: 20. This CDR3 has 18 amino acids. Looking up the rest from reference TRBV18 and TRBJ2-4 gives the full variable domain: NAGVMQNPRHLVRRRGQEARLRCSPMKGHSHVYWYRQLPEEGLKFMVYLQKENIIDESGMPKERFSAEFPKEGPSILRIQQVVRGDSAAYFCASSLYGQGKRGPNIQYFGAGTRLSVL.